This entry describes one T cell receptor beta chain. Version v3.0 of the immunoSEQ assay was performed at survey level. The method was immunoSEQ multiplex PCR; TCRdb's version includes in-frame clones alone and lacks a portion of them. The data contain over 30,000 clones, around 80% of them singletons. This record belongs to a study of long-term antiretroviral therapy in people with HIV. V was trimmed by 5 bases and J by 2 bases, leaving 13 bases between them. There are 16 residues in the CDR3. Germline loops: CDR1 SGHTA, CDR2 FQGNSA. The starting material was unsorted PBMCs, obtained 2 years after starting antiretroviral therapy. The chain combines TRBV7-2 with TRBJ2-6; perhaps TRBD2 as D (6 bases). This TCR came from a woman between 50 and 59 years old with HIV. The chain's CDR3 is CASSRFGGTGANVLTF. CDR3 DNA sequence: TGTGCCAGCAGCCGGTTTGGAGGGACTGGGGCCAACGTCCTGACTTTC.